This is a list of T cell receptor beta chains from one sample in a study of shared clonotypes between healthy human individuals. The data were produced by immunoSEQ multiplex PCR, yet TCRdb's version contains in-frame clones alone and is incomplete. The sample holds some 2.3 million clones, approximately 93% seen once. What was sequenced was naive CD4+ T cells from PBMCs. The receptors stem from a man aged 18-30 years in good health. Some clones in this sample may be carry-over from other donors' samples. The CDR3 runs from the conserved cysteine through the conserved F or W. The D gene is left open where the match is weak. The size of a clone is reported for some rows only, either as once, few or many, or as a class for expanded clones.

clone_size | j_call | d_call | v_call | cdr3_aa | cdr3_nt
- | TRBJ2-7 | - | TRBV5-6 | CASSLLEGTYEQYF | TGTGCCAGCAGCTTGCTTGAAGGGACCTACGAGCAGTACTTC
few | TRBJ1-5 | - | TRBV10-3 | CAISDSGLGQGQPQHF | TGTGCCATCAGTGATTCGGGGTTGGGGCAGGGTCAGCCCCAGCATTTT
once | TRBJ2-1 | - | TRBV6-1 | CASSGGRGSYNEQFF | TGTGCCAGCAGTGGCGGCCGAGGATCGTACAATGAGCAGTTCTTC
- | TRBJ2-5 | - | TRBV19 | CASSIGGGLETQYF | TGTGCCAGTAGTATTGGAGGGGGCCTAGAGACCCAGTACTTC
once | TRBJ1-4 | - | TRBV4-1 | CASSQARATNEKLFF | TGCGCCAGCAGCCAAGCAAGGGCGACTAATGAAAAACTGTTTTTT
- | TRBJ1-2 | TRBD1 | TRBV29-1 | CSVVQGATAGGYTF | TGCAGCGTTGTACAGGGGGCGACCGCCGGCGGCTACACCTTC
- | TRBJ2-1 | - | TRBV7-9 | CASSQGTREQFF | TGTGCCAGCAGCCAGGGGACCAGGGAGCAGTTCTTC
- | TRBJ1-5 | - | TRBV5-3 | CARRPTGGQPQHF | TGTGCCAGAAGACCGACTGGGGGCCAGCCCCAGCATTTT
- | TRBJ2-1 | TRBD2 | TRBV28 | CASIASLAGVNEQFF | TGTGCCAGCATAGCTTCACTAGCGGGAGTGAATGAGCAGTTCTTC
- | TRBJ2-5 | TRBD2 | TRBV5-1 | CASTGGAGDETQYF | TGCGCCAGCACCGGGGGGGCGGGTGACGAGACCCAGTACTTC
- | TRBJ1-6 | - | TRBV30 | CAWSVPSPGSYNSPLHF | TGTGCCTGGAGTGTACCGTCCCCAGGGTCCTATAATTCACCCCTCCACTTT
- | TRBJ1-5 | - | TRBV2 | CASSETASNQPQHF | TGTGCCAGCAGTGAGACAGCAAGCAATCAGCCCCAGCATTTT
- | TRBJ1-5 | TRBD1 | TRBV5-1 | CASSHTTGADQPQHF | TGCGCCAGCAGCCATACTACAGGGGCTGATCAGCCCCAGCATTTT
- | TRBJ2-3 | TRBD2 | TRBV28 | CASSFSGTSGSTDTQYF | TGTGCCAGCAGTTTCTCCGGGACTAGCGGAAGCACAGATACGCAGTATTTT
- | TRBJ2-3 | - | TRBV7-3 | CASSLGRASTDTQYF | TGTGCCAGCAGCTTAGGCAGAGCTAGCACAGATACGCAGTATTTT
- | TRBJ1-2 | - | TRBV28 | CASRRGSLNYGYTF | TGTGCCAGCAGGCGGGGGTCCCTTAACTATGGCTACACCTTC
- | TRBJ2-3 | TRBD2 | TRBV19 | CASSSDPGTSGTHTQYF | TGTGCCAGTAGTTCTGATCCTGGGACTAGCGGGACTCATACGCAGTATTTT
- | TRBJ2-7 | TRBD2 | TRBV6-6 | CASSYSGLANSYEQYF | TGTGCCAGCAGTTACTCTGGACTAGCGAACTCCTACGAGCAGTACTTC
- | TRBJ2-7 | TRBD2 | TRBV5-6 | CASRGSGLAGAEQYF | TGTGCCAGCAGGGGATCGGGACTAGCGGGAGCCGAGCAGTACTTC
- | TRBJ2-3 | - | TRBV9 | CASGGESLGTDTQYF | TGTGCCAGCGGCGGGGAATCCCTCGGCACAGATACGCAGTATTTT
- | TRBJ2-2 | TRBD1 | TRBV2 | CASMRTGIYTGELFF | TGTGCCAGCATGAGGACAGGGATATACACCGGGGAGCTGTTTTTT
- | TRBJ2-7 | - | TRBV18 | CASSPGAASYEQYF | TGTGCCAGCTCACCAGGGGCGGCCTCCTACGAGCAGTACTTC
- | TRBJ2-5 | - | TRBV27 | CASSLEGAGETQYF | TGTGCCAGCAGTTTAGAGGGGGCGGGGGAGACCCAGTACTTC
- | TRBJ1-6 | - | TRBV7-8 | CASSLDRTASHF | TGTGCCAGCAGCTTAGATCGGACAGCGAGCCACTTT
- | TRBJ1-2 | - | TRBV18 | CASSSGRINYGYTF | TGTGCCAGCTCATCGGGACGGATTAACTATGGCTACACCTTC
- | TRBJ1-2 | - | TRBV11-2 | CASSLEGAGGYTF | TGTGCCAGCAGCTTAGAAGGGGCAGGAGGCTACACCTTC
- | TRBJ1-5 | - | TRBV28 | CATYTRPYGQPQHF | TGTGCCACCTACACCCGACCTTATGGTCAGCCCCAGCATTTT
- | TRBJ2-5 | - | TRBV7-2 | CASSRVREETQYF | TGTGCCAGCAGCCGGGTACGGGAAGAGACCCAGTACTTC
- | TRBJ2-7 | TRBD1 | TRBV18 | CASSNRGTSYEQYF | TGTGCCAGCTCCAACAGGGGCACCTCCTACGAGCAGTACTTC
- | TRBJ2-2 | TRBD2 | TRBV7-9 | CATQGASGSVTGELFF | TGTGCCACCCAGGGGGCTAGCGGGAGTGTCACCGGGGAGCTGTTTTTT
once | TRBJ2-5 | TRBD1 | TRBV10-1 | CASSVSDRVWETQYF | TGCGCCAGCAGTGTCTCGGACAGGGTTTGGGAGACCCAGTACTTC
- | TRBJ2-3 | TRBD2 | TRBV5-1 | CASSQRLAGGIDTQYF | TGCGCCAGCAGCCAACGACTAGCGGGAGGTATAGATACGCAGTATTTT
- | TRBJ1-5 | TRBD1 | TRBV10-2 | CASSGGQINQPQHF | TGCGCCAGCAGTGGGGGACAGATAAATCAGCCCCAGCATTTT
- | TRBJ2-1 | - | TRBV7-3 | CASSHNPGDNEQFF | TGTGCCAGCAGCCACAACCCAGGGGACAATGAGCAGTTCTTC
- | TRBJ1-5 | TRBD1 | TRBV7-2 | CASSHPGGTGGFQPQHF | TGTGCCAGCAGCCACCCTGGGGGGACAGGGGGTTTTCAGCCCCAGCATTTT
- | TRBJ2-7 | - | TRBV12-5 | CASGLRPSRDEQYF | TGTGCTAGTGGATTGCGCCCCTCTAGGGACGAGCAGTACTTC
- | TRBJ2-7 | - | TRBV28 | CASRHARRGGEQYF | TGTGCCAGCAGACACGCCCGAAGGGGGGGGGAGCAGTACTTC
- | TRBJ1-2 | - | TRBV15 | CATSRARGRNYGYTF | TGTGCCACCAGCAGAGCGAGGGGTAGAAACTATGGCTACACCTTC
- | TRBJ1-2 | - | TRBV5-8 | CASSPSVGGYTF | TGTGCCAGCAGCCCTAGTGTCGGGGGCTACACCTTC
- | TRBJ1-1 | TRBD1 | TRBV10-3 | CAISGGTGEVNTEAFF | TGTGCCATCAGTGGGGGGACAGGGGAGGTGAACACTGAAGCTTTCTTT
once | TRBJ2-1 | - | TRBV7-2 | CASSLIGRNNEQFF | TGTGCCAGCAGCTTAATCGGGCGAAACAATGAGCAGTTCTTC
- | TRBJ2-5 | TRBD1 | TRBV7-9 | CASSPWTGGGETQYF | TGTGCCAGCAGCCCCTGGACAGGGGGCGGGGAGACCCAGTACTTC
- | TRBJ1-1 | TRBD1 | TRBV28 | CASSRQGVNTEAFF | TGTGCCAGCAGTCGACAGGGAGTAAACACTGAAGCTTTCTTT
- | TRBJ2-5 | TRBD1 | TRBV5-6 | CASSPDREETQYF | TGTGCCAGCAGCCCGGACAGGGAAGAGACCCAGTACTTC
- | TRBJ2-7 | - | TRBV18 | CASSRTPKYEQYF | TGTGCCAGCTCAAGGACCCCTAAGTACGAGCAGTACTTC
- | TRBJ1-2 | TRBD1 | TRBV28 | CASSFEDRNYGYTF | TGTGCCAGCAGTTTCGAGGACAGGAACTATGGCTACACCTTC
- | TRBJ1-2 | - | TRBV15 | CATSRDRGVGGYTF | TGTGCCACCAGCAGAGACAGAGGGGTAGGCGGCTACACCTTC
- | TRBJ1-1 | TRBD1 | TRBV6-1 | CASSDRQGATEAFF | TGTGCCAGCAGTGACCGACAGGGAGCCACTGAAGCTTTCTTT
- | TRBJ1-3 | - | TRBV19 | CASSLTGSGNTIYF | TGTGCCAGTAGCCTAACAGGGTCTGGAAACACCATATATTTT
- | TRBJ2-3 | TRBD1 | TRBV7-2 | CASSSLPWTGITDTQYF | TGTGCCAGCAGCTCTCTCCCGTGGACAGGGATCACAGATACGCAGTATTTT
- | TRBJ1-2 | - | TRBV4-1 | CASSQEVAQPRRVGYTF | TGCGCCAGCAGCCAAGAGGTAGCGCAGCCACGACGGGTGGGCTACACCTTC
once | TRBJ1-2 | - | TRBV28 | CASSAGDRNYGYTF | TGTGCCAGCAGCGCCGGGGACCGTAACTATGGCTACACCTTC
- | TRBJ2-1 | - | TRBV2 | CASSGLNEQFF | TGTGCCAGCAGCGGACTCAATGAGCAGTTCTTC